Here is one TCR beta chain with its context. The clone's antigen remains unknown. Base-call qualities are not available, and no considerably larger clone is one nucleotide away. A single peripheral blood draw of around 0.11 L on average was collected from each donor into heparinised tubes. Using a panel that included CD45RO, CCR7, CD25, CD127, CD95 and CD27, naive, central memory, regulatory and stem cell-like memory CD4+ T cells were sorted on a BD FACSAria II. All sorted populations exceeded 95% purity. PBMCs were isolated right away by Lymphoprep density gradient centrifugation and were stained directly, without culture. Samples were stained and sorted in pairs, with one healthy donor and one patient per experiment, so that batch effects were minimized. Trimming at the junction amounts to 6 bases on V and 1 base on J, and the germline ends lie 19 bases apart. The CDR3 goes from the cysteine to the phenylalanine over 18 residues. The kept DNA is CDR3 alone, 54 bases in frame from the first base. Based on the germline V gene, the CDR1 and CDR2 sequences are SGHVS and FNYEAQ.

This sample is part of a study of beta chain features in type 1 diabetes listed by TCRdb under 2018. Some background on the complete study: Mean age, gender distribution, total cell number and subset yield did not differ between patients and healthy donors. The study compared TCRB repertoires of sorted circulating CD4+ T cell subsets between recently diagnosed type 1 diabetes patients and matched healthy donors. A total of around 100 million sorted cells were examined across all samples, and RNA yield correlated strongly with the number of cells per subset. Naive and central memory subsets were obtained from all 30 or so donors, but regulatory and stem cell-like memory subsets were isolated from only 8 patients and 8 healthy donors.

The entire amount of isolated RNA was reverse transcribed using the High Capacity cDNA Reverse Transcription Kit, so the sequenced TCRB transcripts were expressed ones. Deep immunoSEQ sequencing was performed on naive, central memory and regulatory T cell samples, with an average of approximately 3.9 million total reads per sample. Sorted cells were lysed in RLT buffer and RNA was extracted with DNase-treated RNeasy Micro or Mini kits, depending on cell number. Each cell subset was processed separately to prevent cross-contamination, with patient and healthy donor samples processed together. The immunoSEQ multiplex PCR was used to amplify TCRB sequences from cDNA, generating 87-bp fragments that spanned the CDR3 region. Sequencing of the amplicons was done on the Illumina HiSeq platform. The authors' analysis ran thus. Synthetic template baselines were used to correct PCR bias computationally, reads within Hamming distance 2 were collapsed together, and singletons that could not be merged were discarded. Reads were aligned against IMGT so that V, D and J genes, CDR3 length and insertions or deletions at six rearrangement sites could be assigned. Within each subset, clonotype counts were normalized to sorted cell number, after which true diversity and Gini coefficients were computed with the tcR R package. Repertoire sharing was quantified using the overlap coefficient calculated on TCRB nucleotide sequences. Out-of-frame TCRB sequences from naive cells were analyzed as a proxy for the pre-selection repertoire. TCRdb re-hosts the immuneACCESS table, in-frame sequences only. Its copies lack some clones; in the studies checked, an unresolved V gene accounts for under half of them, and the cause for the rest is not known. V and J calls and clone size follow that table, whereas D and trimming were derived from the DNA. Within this sample are approximately 240,000 clones, with roughly 16% of them counted one time only. The ten largest account for 0.085% of the sample.

What the study reported, not specific to this receptor: Sequencing cDNA rather than genomic DNA could over-represent highly expressing activated cells, although activation and CD3 levels did not differ between groups. Naive, central memory and regulatory TCRB repertoires appeared to be more alike among patients than among healthy donors. PCR might favor shorter templates, but patient and control samples were amplified and corrected together, so any skew would affect both groups equally. Because the HLA sub-analyses included only small numbers of individuals, any influence of HLA type on TCRB rearrangement was left unresolved. A moderate but significant shortening of TCRB CDR3 length was observed in type 1 diabetes patients in all four CD4+ subsets. At VDJ recombination sites, type 1 diabetes patients had fewer insertions and more deleted nucleotides, which implies abnormalities in thymic rearrangement.

The sequencing input was naive CD4+ T cells from blood. What the cell subset or site label conveys for this sample: true naive CD4+ T cells. The receptor was isolated from a young man with type 1 diabetes. The chain is encoded by TRBV7-6 joined to TRBJ2-6; the D segment cannot be called with confidence. The CDR3 protein sequence reads: CASSPYRAEDSGANVLTF. The bases read TGTGCCAGCAGTCCATACCGGGCAGAGGATTCTGGGGCCAACGTCCTGACTTTC.